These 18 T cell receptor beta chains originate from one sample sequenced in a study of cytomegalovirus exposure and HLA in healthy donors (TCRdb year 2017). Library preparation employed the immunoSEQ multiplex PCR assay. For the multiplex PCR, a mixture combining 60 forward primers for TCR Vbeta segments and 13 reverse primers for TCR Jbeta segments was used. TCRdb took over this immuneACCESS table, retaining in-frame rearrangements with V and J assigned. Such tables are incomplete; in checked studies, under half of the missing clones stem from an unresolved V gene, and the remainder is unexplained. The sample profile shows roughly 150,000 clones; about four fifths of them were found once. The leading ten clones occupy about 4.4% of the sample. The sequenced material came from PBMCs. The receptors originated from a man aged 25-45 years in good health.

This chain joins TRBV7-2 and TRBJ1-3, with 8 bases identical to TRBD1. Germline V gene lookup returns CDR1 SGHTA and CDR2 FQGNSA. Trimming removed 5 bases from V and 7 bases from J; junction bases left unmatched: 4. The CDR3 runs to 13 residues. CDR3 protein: CASSLDRGNTIYF. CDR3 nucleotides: TGTGCCAGCAGCCTCGACAGGGGTAACACCATATATTTT.

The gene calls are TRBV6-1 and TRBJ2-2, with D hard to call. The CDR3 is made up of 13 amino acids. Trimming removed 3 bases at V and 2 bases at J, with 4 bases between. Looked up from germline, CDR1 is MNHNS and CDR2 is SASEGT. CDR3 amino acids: CASSDPNTGELFF. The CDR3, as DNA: TGTGCCAGCAGTGATCCTAACACCGGGGAGCTGTTTTTT.

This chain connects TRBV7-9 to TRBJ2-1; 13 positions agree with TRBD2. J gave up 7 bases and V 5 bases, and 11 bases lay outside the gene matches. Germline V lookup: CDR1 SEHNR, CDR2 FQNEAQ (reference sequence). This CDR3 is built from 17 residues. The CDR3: CASSGHLTSGRTNEQFF. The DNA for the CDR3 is TGTGCCAGCAGCGGACACCTGACTAGCGGGAGGACTAATGAGCAGTTCTTC. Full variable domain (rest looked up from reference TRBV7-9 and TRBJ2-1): DTGVSQNPRHKITKRGQNVTFRCDPISEHNRLYWYRQTLGQGPEFLTYFQNEAQLEKSRLLSDRFSAERPKGSFSTLEIQRTEQGDSAMYLCASSGHLTSGRTNEQFFGPGTRLTVL.

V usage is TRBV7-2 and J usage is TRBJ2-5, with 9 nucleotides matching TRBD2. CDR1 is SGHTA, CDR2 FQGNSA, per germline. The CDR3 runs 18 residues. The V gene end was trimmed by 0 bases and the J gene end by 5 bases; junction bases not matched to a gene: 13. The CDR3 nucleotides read TGTGCCAGCAGCTTAGCGGCGTTAGCGGGAGCCCTCGGGGAGACCCAGTACTTC. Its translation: CASSLAALAGALGETQYF.

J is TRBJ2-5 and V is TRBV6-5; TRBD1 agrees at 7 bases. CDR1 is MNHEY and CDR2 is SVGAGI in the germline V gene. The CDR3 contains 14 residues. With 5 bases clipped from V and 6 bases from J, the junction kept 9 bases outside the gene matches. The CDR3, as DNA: TGTGCCAGCAGTCCCCGACAGGGTATCAAGACCCAGTACTTC. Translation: CASSPRQGIKTQYF.

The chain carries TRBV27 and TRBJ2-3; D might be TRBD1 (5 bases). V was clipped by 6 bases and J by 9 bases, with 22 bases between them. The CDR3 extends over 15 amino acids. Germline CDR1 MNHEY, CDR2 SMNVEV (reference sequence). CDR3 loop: CASSRVLLRSVTQYF. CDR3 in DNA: TGTGCCAGCAGCAGGGTTCTCCTTAGGAGCGTGACGCAGTATTTT.

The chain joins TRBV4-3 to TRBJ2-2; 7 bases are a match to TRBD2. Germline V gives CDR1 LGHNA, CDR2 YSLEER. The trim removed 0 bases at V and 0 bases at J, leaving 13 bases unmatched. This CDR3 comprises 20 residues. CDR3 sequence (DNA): TGCGCCAGCAGCCAAGATCCCGCGACTAGCCCGCACCCGAACACCGGGGAGCTGTTTTTT. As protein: CASSQDPATSPHPNTGELFF.

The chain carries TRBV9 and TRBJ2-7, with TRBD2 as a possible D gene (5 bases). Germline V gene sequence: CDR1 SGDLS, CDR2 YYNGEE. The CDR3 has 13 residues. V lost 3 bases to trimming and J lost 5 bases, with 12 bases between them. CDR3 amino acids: CASSEGGYDEQYF. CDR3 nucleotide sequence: TGTGCCAGCAGCGAGGGCGGGTACGACGAGCAGTACTTC.

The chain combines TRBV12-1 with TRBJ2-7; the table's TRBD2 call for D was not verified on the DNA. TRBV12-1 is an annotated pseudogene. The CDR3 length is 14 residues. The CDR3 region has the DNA TGTGCCAGCACGGGTGTCAAAGCGGTGGTCGAGCAGTACTTC. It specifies CASTGVKAVVEQYF.

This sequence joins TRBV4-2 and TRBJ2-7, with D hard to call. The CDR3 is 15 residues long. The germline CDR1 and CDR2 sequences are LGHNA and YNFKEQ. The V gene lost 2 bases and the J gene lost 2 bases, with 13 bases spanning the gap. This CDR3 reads CASSQSRGAAYEQYF. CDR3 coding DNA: TGTGCCAGCAGCCAAAGTAGAGGAGCCGCCTACGAGCAGTACTTC.

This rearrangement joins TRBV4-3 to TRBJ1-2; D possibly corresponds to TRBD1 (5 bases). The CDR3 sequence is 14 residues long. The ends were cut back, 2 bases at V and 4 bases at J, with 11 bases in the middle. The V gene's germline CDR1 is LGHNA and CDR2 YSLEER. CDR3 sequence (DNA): TGCGCCAGCAGCCAATCCCGACAGAGCTATGGCTACACCTTC. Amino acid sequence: CASSQSRQSYGYTF.

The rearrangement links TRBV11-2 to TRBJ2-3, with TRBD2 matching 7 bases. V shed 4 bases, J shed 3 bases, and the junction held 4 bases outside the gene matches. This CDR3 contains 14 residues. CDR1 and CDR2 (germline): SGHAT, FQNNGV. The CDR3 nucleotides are TGTGCCAGCAGCTGGGCGGGAGCAACAGATACGCAGTATTTT. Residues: CASSWAGATDTQYF.

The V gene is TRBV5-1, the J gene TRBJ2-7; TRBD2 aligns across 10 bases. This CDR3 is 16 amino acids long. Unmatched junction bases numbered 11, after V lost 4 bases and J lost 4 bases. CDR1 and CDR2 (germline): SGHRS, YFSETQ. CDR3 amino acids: CASSPASGRNWYEQYF. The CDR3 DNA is TGCGCCAGCAGCCCGGCTAGCGGGAGAAATTGGTACGAGCAGTACTTC.

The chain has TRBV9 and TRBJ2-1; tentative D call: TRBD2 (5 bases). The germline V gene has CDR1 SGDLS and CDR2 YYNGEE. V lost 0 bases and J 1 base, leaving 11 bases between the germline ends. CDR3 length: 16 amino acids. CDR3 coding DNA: TGTGCCAGCAGCGTAGAGAGTGGGAGTTCCTACAATGAGCAGTTCTTC. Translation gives CASSVESGSSYNEQFF.

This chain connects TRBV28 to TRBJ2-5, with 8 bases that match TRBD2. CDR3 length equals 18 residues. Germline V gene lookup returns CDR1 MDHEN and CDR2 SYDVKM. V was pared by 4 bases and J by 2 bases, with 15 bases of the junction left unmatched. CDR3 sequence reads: CASSSPYGGASSQETQYF. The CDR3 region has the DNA TGTGCCAGCAGTTCGCCCTACGGGGGGGCTAGCAGTCAAGAGACCCAGTACTTC.

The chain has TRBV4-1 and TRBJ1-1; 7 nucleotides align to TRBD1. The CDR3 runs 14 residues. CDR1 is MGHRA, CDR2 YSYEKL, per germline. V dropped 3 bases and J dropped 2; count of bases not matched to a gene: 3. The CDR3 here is CASSQYRGNTEAFF. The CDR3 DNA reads TGCGCCAGCAGCCAGTACAGGGGAAACACTGAAGCTTTCTTT.

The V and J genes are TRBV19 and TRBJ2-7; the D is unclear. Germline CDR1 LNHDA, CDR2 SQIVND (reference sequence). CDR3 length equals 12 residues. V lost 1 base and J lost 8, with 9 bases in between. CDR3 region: CASSIGLGKQYF. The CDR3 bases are TGTGCCAGTAGTATAGGGCTGGGCAAGCAGTACTTC.

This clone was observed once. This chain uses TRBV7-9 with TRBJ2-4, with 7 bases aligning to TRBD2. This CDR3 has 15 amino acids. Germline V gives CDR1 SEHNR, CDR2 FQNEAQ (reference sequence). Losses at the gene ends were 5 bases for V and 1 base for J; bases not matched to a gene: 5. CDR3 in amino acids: CASSPDGGAKNIQYF. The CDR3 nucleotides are TGTGCCAGCAGCCCCGACGGGGGGGCCAAAAACATTCAGTACTTC.